This T cell receptor (beta chain) stems from a study of cytomegalovirus exposure and HLA in healthy donors. General study points: After further analysis at a later stage, 16,951 TCR beta sequences were associated with HLA alleles at 0.05 false discovery rate.

The PCR used 60 Vbeta and 13 Jbeta primers. The method was immunoSEQ multiplex PCR; TCRdb's version includes in-frame clones alone and lacks a portion of them. Among hundreds of thousands of clones listed, roughly 80% were seen once. As concerns this clone: No antigen is known for it.

Germline V gives CDR1 MRHNA, CDR2 SNTAGT. V shed 4 bases and J shed 0 bases, with 10 bases lying between them. This CDR3 spans 15 amino acids. The sequenced sample was PBMCs. The chain carries TRBV6-4 and TRBJ2-1; the D gene is possibly TRBD2 (5 bases). The TCR originated in a male donor in good health and CMV-seronegative. The CDR3 here is CASSGPGSSYNEQFF. The CDR3 DNA reads as TGTGCCAGCAGTGGCCCGGGGAGCTCCTACAATGAGCAGTTCTTC.